This T cell receptor beta chain was retrieved from a study of T cell repertoires in aging, cancer and after chemotherapy. Study findings and constraints: Loss of evenness, beyond lost richness, contributed to age-related TCR diversity decline in cancer patients. Age-matched healthy donors had significantly more diverse, less clonal blood TCR repertoires than untreated cancer patients.

The template was genomic DNA from peripheral blood, not RNA. The sample holds a few counts of this clonotype. Its target is unknown. A mixed TRB-A/B primer pool amplified rearranged TRB by multiplex touch-down PCR. TCRdb independently ran MiXCR on the multiplex PCR reads; one entry per CDR3 protein. This table has 6,000 or so distinct CDR3 sequences, about a third appearing once. V lost 0 bases and J 0 bases, leaving 8 bases between the germline ends. There are 15 residues in the CDR3. The germline V gene has CDR1 KGHSH and CDR2 LQKENI. Material for sequencing was blood. This sequence originates from a human donor in good health. J is TRBJ1-1 and V is TRBV18; D not resolved. The CDR3 sequence is CASSPPHTMNTEAFF. The CDR3 DNA follows: TGTGCCAGCTCACCACCACATACCATGAACACTGAAGCTTTCTTT.